Shown below are 15 T cell receptor beta chains from a single sample sequenced in a study of cytomegalovirus exposure and HLA in healthy donors. This PCR relied on a set of 60 Vbeta primers and 13 Jbeta primers. The data were produced by immunoSEQ multiplex PCR, yet TCRdb's version contains in-frame clones alone and is incomplete. The table lists more than 110,000 clones, 77% of them singletons. The sequencing sample was made of PBMCs. These receptors originate from a male donor in good health and CMV-seronegative.

This chain links TRBV7-3 with TRBJ2-7; TRBD1 agrees at 7 bases. This CDR3 region has 15 residues. The junction had 8 bases not matched to a gene; V was cut back by 2 bases and J by 4 bases. Germline loops: CDR1 SGHTA, CDR2 FQGTGA. CDR3 DNA: TGTGCCAGCAGCTTATATGGACAGGAGCCTTACGAGCAGTACTTC. Protein product: CASSLYGQEPYEQYF.

The chain uses TRBV7-9 and TRBJ1-1; D not certain. V was clipped by 5 bases and J by 7 bases, with 11 bases between them. The CDR3 contains 12 residues. Germline V gene data show CDR1 as SEHNR and CDR2 as FQNEAQ (reference sequence). The DNA for the CDR3 is TGTGCCAGCAGCCCTTACTCGGGTGAAGCTTTCTTT. This encodes CASSPYSGEAFF.

This clone has just a few counts. The J gene is TRBJ1-2, the V gene TRBV4-2, with D possibly TRBD1 on 6 matching bases. Germline V gene lookup returns CDR1 LGHNA and CDR2 YNFKEQ. The ends were cut back, 0 bases at V and 3 bases at J, with 11 bases in the middle. CDR3 length equals 15 residues. CDR3 DNA: TGTGCCAGCAGCCAAGACCCTTACAGGGACTATGGCTACACCTTC. Its translation: CASSQDPYRDYGYTF.

The genes are TRBV7-2 and TRBJ2-2; TRBD1 matches 11 bases. V shed 1 base, J shed 6 bases, and the junction held 4 bases outside the gene matches. The CDR3 is made up of 16 amino acids. The germline V gene encodes CDR1 SGHTA and CDR2 FQGNSA. The chain's CDR3 is CASSLVGQGVAGELFF. CDR3 nucleotide sequence: TGTGCCAGCAGCTTAGTGGGACAGGGGGTCGCCGGGGAGCTGTTTTTT.

The chain joins TRBV30 to TRBJ2-3, with 10 bases identical to TRBD2. Germline CDR1 GTSNPN, CDR2 SVGIG (reference sequence). Germline trimming cut 3 bases from V and 3 bases from J; bases unmatched to any gene: 0. CDR3 size: 13 residues. The DNA of the CDR3 is TGTGCCTGGAGGACTAGCGGGACAGATACGCAGTATTTT. It is translated as CAWRTSGTDTQYF.

The rearrangement joins TRBV21-1 to TRBJ2-7; the table calls TRBD1, which could not be checked here. TRBV21-1 is a known pseudogene. The CDR3 is 14 amino acids. This CDR3 reads CASSKEDRTYEQYF. The CDR3 coding sequence is TGTGCCAGCAGCAAAGAGGACAGGACCTACGAGCAGTACTTC.

The genes are TRBV4-2 and TRBJ2-3; D gene uncertain. CDR3 size: 14 residues. Trimming cost V 1 base and J 1 base, with 6 bases left between them. Germline V gives CDR1 LGHNA, CDR2 YNFKEQ. The CDR3 nucleotides are TGTGCCAGCAGCCAAGCTACGGGCACAGATACGCAGTATTTT. This translates into CASSQATGTDTQYF.

The genes are TRBV29-1 and TRBJ2-7; tentative D call: TRBD2 (6 bases). Trimming pared 0 bases from V and 4 bases from J, leaving 13 bases between. Germline loops: CDR1 SQVTM, CDR2 ANQGSEA. This CDR3 region has 14 residues. The CDR3 loop reads CSVEDRASGYEQYF. The CDR3 region has the DNA TGCAGCGTTGAAGACCGAGCAAGCGGGTACGAGCAGTACTTC.

J is TRBJ2-5 and V is TRBV11-2; 9 nucleotides agree with TRBD1. The assigned J gene may be wrong: the sequence end matches TRBJ2-7 better. The CDR3 loop spans 18 amino acids. The V gene's germline CDR1 is SGHAT and CDR2 FQNNGV. In DNA form, the CDR3 reads TGTGCCAGCAGCCCCGTGGGTCGTTCCACGGGACAGGGCTACGAGCAGTACTTC. Translation: CASSPVGRSTGQGYEQYF.

The V call is TRBV19, the J call TRBJ2-3, with 8 nucleotides matching TRBD1. The trim removed 5 bases at V and 4 bases at J, leaving 8 bases unmatched. CDR1 is LNHDA, CDR2 SQIVND, per germline (reference sequence). This CDR3 comprises 15 residues. As DNA, the CDR3 is TGTGCCAGTAGTGCGCAGGGGGCTCTCTCAGATACGCAGTATTTT. Its translation: CASSAQGALSDTQYF.

This clone showed up just once. The rearrangement joins TRBV11-2 to TRBJ1-2; a possible D gene is TRBD1 (5 bases). The V gene's germline CDR1 is SGHAT and CDR2 FQNNGV. V was cut by 1 base and J by 4 bases, with 16 bases left in between. The CDR3 extends over 16 amino acids. DNA for the CDR3: TGTGCCAGCAGCTTAGGGGGAACGGGGGGGAGCTATGGCTACACCTTC. Residues: CASSLGGTGGSYGYTF.

V is TRBV11-1 and J is TRBJ2-2, with TRBD1 matching over 8 bases. Trimming removed 4 bases from V and 0 bases from J; junction bases left unmatched: 10. There are 18 residues in the CDR3. Germline V gene sequence: CDR1 SGHAT, CDR2 FQDESV (reference sequence). The DNA for the CDR3 is TGTGCCAGCAGCTCACCGACAGGGGCCCTTTCGAACACCGGGGAGCTGTTTTTT. Translated: CASSSPTGALSNTGELFF.

This chain joins TRBV27 and TRBJ2-7; 8 bases are a match to TRBD1. J was trimmed by 3 bases and V by 9 bases; bases with no gene match: 7. Looked up from germline, CDR1 is MNHEY and CDR2 is SMNVEV (reference sequence). The CDR3 consists of 13 residues. CDR3 nucleotide sequence: TGTGCCAGTCAGGGGGCGTCTCACTACGAGCAGTACTTC. Translation: CASQGASHYEQYF.

The chain recombines TRBV6-5 with TRBJ1-2; TRBD1 aligns across 10 bases. The CDR3 totals 13 residues. Trimming took 6 bases from V and 10 from J; bases not matched to a gene: 8. Germline V gene lookup returns CDR1 MNHEY and CDR2 SVGAGI. Here the CDR3 DNA reads TGTGCCAGCAGGGGCCGGGACAGGGGAGTCTACACCTTC. Amino acid sequence: CASRGRDRGVYTF.

The chain uses TRBV4-1 and TRBJ1-1; 9 bases agree with TRBD1. Germline CDR1 MGHRA, CDR2 YSYEKL. The CDR3 sequence is 20 residues long. V shed 0 bases, J shed 1 base, and the junction held 15 bases outside the gene matches. CDR3: CASSQEHGTGMGWGNTEAFF. CDR3 DNA: TGCGCCAGCAGCCAAGAGCATGGGACAGGGATGGGCTGGGGGAACACTGAAGCTTTCTTT.